A single sample gave rise to the 21 T cell receptor beta chains below, sequenced in a study of neurological immune-mediated disorders. One entry per CDR3 protein, called by TCRdb with MiXCR from the 5' RACE reads. The sample records some 120,000 distinct CDR3 sequences, about 3.2% being singletons. The sample consisted of PBMCs. These receptors originate from a woman under 40 with multiple sclerosis.

This clonotype appeared many times. This chain uses TRBV6-5 with TRBJ1-2; tentatively, D is TRBD1 (5 bases). Trimming left V 6 bases short and J 5 bases short, with 19 bases between. The CDR3 is made up of 15 amino acids. CDR1 is MNHEY and CDR2 is SVGAGI in the germline V gene. Here the CDR3 DNA reads TGTGCCAGCAGGATAACGGACGGGGCCCCGTATGGCTACACCTTC. Its translation is CASRITDGAPYGYTF.

This clonotype has at least ten counts. The J gene is TRBJ2-1, the V gene TRBV7-9; D might be TRBD2 (5 bases). Per germline, CDR1 SEHNR and CDR2 FQNEAQ (reference sequence). Trimming took 1 base from V and 6 from J, leaving 13 bases between them. The CDR3 has 15 amino acids. CDR3 in amino acids: CASSLGGSERNEQFF. The CDR3 DNA reads as TGTGCCAGCAGCTTAGGGGGTAGCGAACGCAATGAGCAGTTCTTC.

Ten or more counts support this clonotype. V is TRBV7-2 and J is TRBJ1-2; D ambiguous. The CDR3 is 16 amino acids. Trimming left V 4 bases short and J 0 bases short, with 15 bases between. Germline loops: CDR1 SGHTA, CDR2 FQGNSA. As DNA, the CDR3 is TGTGCCAGCAGCTCTTACGGTACAGCGACTAACTATGGCTACACCTTC. It codes for CASSSYGTATNYGYTF.

This clonotype came up many times. The CDR3: CASMRDQYNEQFF. CDR3 DNA sequence: TGTGCCAGCATGAGGGACCAATACAATGAGCAGTTCTTC. V gene TRBV6-5 combines with J gene TRBJ2-1; possibly TRBD1 or TRBD2 for D (5 bases each). CDR1 and CDR2 from the germline V gene are MNHEY and SVGAGI. Trimming shortened V by 7 bases and J by 4 bases, and 11 bases separated the two germline ends. The CDR3 is 13 amino acids.

This clonotype was detected a few times. The rearrangement uses TRBV18 and TRBJ2-5; D perhaps matches TRBD1 (5 bases). Germline V lookup: CDR1 KGHSH, CDR2 LQKENI. The CDR3 spans 14 residues. The V and J ends lost 1 base and 5 bases respectively, with 11 bases between them. As DNA, the CDR3 is TGTGCCAGCTCACCACAGCAGGGTGCGGAGACCCAGTACTTC. As protein: CASSPQQGAETQYF.

This clonotype has a count of ten or more. This rearrangement joins TRBV12-3 or TRBV12-4 to TRBJ1-1; TRBD1 aligns across 8 bases. The ends lost 6 bases at V and 5 bases at J; junction bases unmatched: 5. CDR3 length: 13 amino acids. CDR3 in DNA: TGTGCCAGCAGGTCGACAGGGGTGACTGAAGCTTTCTTT. Its translation: CASRSTGVTEAFF.

The table lists this clonotype with many counts. The chain links TRBV5-1 to TRBJ2-7; no clear D. This CDR3 spans 15 amino acids. V was pared by 4 bases and J by 0 bases, with 14 bases between. Germline assignment: CDR1 SGHRS and CDR2 YFSETQ. CDR3 sequence reads: CASSVTSVSSYEQYF. As DNA, the CDR3 is TGCGCCAGCAGCGTTACTTCAGTGAGCTCCTACGAGCAGTACTTC.

This clonotype has at least ten counts. The genes are TRBV6-1 and TRBJ1-1; weak D call: TRBD1 (5 bases). The CDR3 totals 12 residues. V dropped 4 bases and J dropped 4 bases, with 7 bases sitting between them. CDR1 is MNHNS and CDR2 is SASEGT in the germline V gene. This CDR3 reads CASSVRGTEAFF. In nucleotides, the CDR3 is TGTGCCAGCAGTGTAAGGGGCACTGAAGCTTTCTTT.

This clonotype has a count of ten or more. V is TRBV19 and J is TRBJ1-5, with D maybe TRBD1 (5 bases). The CDR3 runs 15 residues. The germline V and J ends were trimmed by 5 bases and 0 bases, with 11 bases remaining between them. Germline values: CDR1 LNHDA, CDR2 SQIVND (reference sequence). In DNA, the CDR3 is TGTGCCAGTAGTGGGGGTTGGCATAGCAATCAGCCCCAGCATTTT. Its translation is CASSGGWHSNQPQHF. The full variable domain, in which reference TRBV19 and TRBJ1-5 provide the parts outside the CDR3, is DGGITQSPKYLFRKEGQNVTLSCEQNLNHDAMYWYRQDPGQGLRLIYYSQIVNDFQKGDIAEGYSVSREKKESFPLTVTSAQKNPTAFYLCASSGGWHSNQPQHFGDGTRLSIL.

This clonotype was recorded at least ten times. The rearrangement joins TRBV20-1 to TRBJ2-5; a possible D gene is TRBD2 (6 bases). This CDR3 has 16 amino acids. Germline V lookup: CDR1 DFQATT, CDR2 SNEGSKA (reference sequence). Trimming shortened V by 3 bases and J by 2 bases, and 19 bases separated the two germline ends. The CDR3 region has the DNA TGCAGTGCTAGTGAAAAATTCAGGAGGGCTCAAGAGACCCAGTACTTC. Translation: CSASEKFRRAQETQYF.

This clonotype was found many times. The chain recombines TRBV4-1 with TRBJ1-5; D perhaps matches TRBD1 (5 bases). The CDR3 has 17 amino acids. Germline V lookup: CDR1 MGHRA, CDR2 YSYEKL. Deletions cut 0 bases from V and 7 bases from J, with 19 bases between. In nucleotides, the CDR3 is TGCGCCAGCAGCCAAGAAGGGGTCGCCAGGATCTACCAGCCCCAGCATTTT. Protein product: CASSQEGVARIYQPQHF.

This clonotype was picked up many times. The chain is built from TRBV29-1 and TRBJ2-3; D may be TRBD2 (5 bases). The CDR3 has 15 residues. The germline V and J ends were trimmed by 5 bases and 0 bases, with 15 bases remaining between them. Germline V gives CDR1 SQVTM, CDR2 ANQGSEA. This chain's CDR3 is CSVSLLAPSTDTQYF. The DNA of the CDR3 is TGCAGCGTTTCGCTCCTAGCACCGAGCACAGATACGCAGTATTTT.

This clonotype was observed at least ten times. The chain carries TRBV4-3 and TRBJ2-3, with D possibly called TRBD1 or TRBD2 (5 bases each). The V gene's germline CDR1 is LGHNA and CDR2 YSLEER. V shed 1 base and J shed 2 bases, with 10 bases lying between them. The CDR3 totals 15 residues. CDR3 region: CASSQGGSYTDTQYF. For the CDR3, the DNA is TGCGCCAGCAGCCAAGGGGGGAGCTACACAGATACGCAGTATTTT.

There are many counts of this clonotype. V gene TRBV4-3 combines with J gene TRBJ2-5; possibly TRBD1 for D (6 bases). The V gene's germline CDR1 is LGHNA and CDR2 YSLEER. This CDR3 region has 15 residues. Deletions cut 4 bases from V and 4 bases from J, with 16 bases between. The CDR3 DNA reads TGCGCCAGCAGCCCGACAGGATCCCCTGGAGAGACCCAGTACTTC. Its translation is CASSPTGSPGETQYF.

The J gene is TRBJ2-5, the V gene TRBV29-1; D is unresolved. With 3 bases removed from V and 5 bases from J, the gap between germline ends came to 13 bases. Germline V gene lookup returns CDR1 SQVTM and CDR2 ANQGSEA. The CDR3 has 13 amino acids. Here the CDR3 DNA reads TGCAGCGTTGACCTCAAGATTGGGGAGACCCAGTACTTC. This gives the protein CSVDLKIGETQYF.

This clonotype was picked up a small number of times. V is TRBV18 and J is TRBJ2-5, with D perhaps TRBD2 (6 bases). The germline CDR1 and CDR2 sequences are KGHSH and LQKENI. Deletions cut 0 bases from V and 4 bases from J, with 15 bases between. The CDR3 covers 16 residues. Written as DNA, the CDR3 is TGTGCCAGCTCACCACCGGGGGGTCTAGAGAGAGAGACCCAGTACTTC. It translates to CASSPPGGLERETQYF.

Ten or more counts support this clonotype. Here the CDR3 DNA reads TGTGCCAGCAGTTCGGGCCCTGGCTCTGGGGCCAACGTCCTGACTTTC. Encoded protein: CASSSGPGSGANVLTF. The gene calls are TRBV12-3 or TRBV12-4 and TRBJ2-6; no firm D call. The CDR3 consists of 16 residues. The germline V and J ends were trimmed by 4 bases and 0 bases, with 10 bases remaining between them.

This clonotype was seen just once. Being one base from a much bigger clone, this may be a read error. The chain links TRBV5-1 to TRBJ1-1, with D perhaps matching TRBD1 (6 bases). V was clipped by 0 bases and J by 3 bases, with 12 bases between them. The CDR3 is 15 residues long. CDR1 is SGHRS, CDR2 YFSETQ, per germline. Written as DNA, the CDR3 is TGCGCCAGCAGCTTGGTCTCAGGGGCGGACACTGAAGCTTTCTTT. As protein: CASSLVSGADTEAFF.

This clonotype was counted many times. V usage is TRBV12-3 or TRBV12-4 and J usage is TRBJ2-7, with 14 bases identical to TRBD2. V lost 6 bases to trimming and J lost 7 bases; unmatched junction nucleotides: 14. This CDR3 has 17 residues. CDR3 in DNA: TGTGCCAGCAGCCGGGGAACGGGACTAGCGGGAGTCGGGGAGCAGTACTTC. Translating gives CASSRGTGLAGVGEQYF.

This clonotype was seen ten or more times. The gene calls are TRBV5-1 and TRBJ2-3; D gene uncertain. The germline CDR1 and CDR2 sequences are SGHRS and YFSETQ. Trimming pared 0 bases from V and 0 bases from J, leaving 8 bases between. The CDR3 contains 15 residues. In DNA, the CDR3 is TGCGCCAGCAGCTTGGAACCCTCGAGCACAGATACGCAGTATTTT. Translation gives CASSLEPSSTDTQYF.

This clonotype was observed many times. This sequence joins TRBV27 and TRBJ1-2; 9 bases map to TRBD1. Germline V gene sequence: CDR1 MNHEY, CDR2 SMNVEV (reference sequence). The CDR3 contains 14 residues. The CDR3 DNA sequence: TGTGCTTCAGGAGGGACAGGGAACCCCTATGGCTACACCTTC. It specifies CASGGTGNPYGYTF.